This T cell receptor beta chain was sequenced in a study of identical twins. V gave up 2 bases and J gave up 4 bases, with 16 bases separating them. This CDR3 contains 16 residues. TCRdb reprocessed the 5' RACE reads with MiXCR, giving one entry per CDR3 protein. The table lists around 690,000 distinct CDR3 sequences, around 21% of them singletons. This same sample was also taken into another study, of T cells expressing NK-cell markers.

This clonotype originated in a woman aged 18-29 years in good health. Sequencing was performed on PBMCs. The rearrangement uses TRBV23-1 and TRBJ2-3; D assignment may be TRBD1 or TRBD2 (5 bases each). TRBV23-1 falls under the ORF class, with uncertain function. CDR3 nucleotides: TGCGCCAGCAGTCAACCGGGACGGGGTTTGTCAGATACGCAGTATTTT. Its translation: CASSQPGRGLSDTQYF.